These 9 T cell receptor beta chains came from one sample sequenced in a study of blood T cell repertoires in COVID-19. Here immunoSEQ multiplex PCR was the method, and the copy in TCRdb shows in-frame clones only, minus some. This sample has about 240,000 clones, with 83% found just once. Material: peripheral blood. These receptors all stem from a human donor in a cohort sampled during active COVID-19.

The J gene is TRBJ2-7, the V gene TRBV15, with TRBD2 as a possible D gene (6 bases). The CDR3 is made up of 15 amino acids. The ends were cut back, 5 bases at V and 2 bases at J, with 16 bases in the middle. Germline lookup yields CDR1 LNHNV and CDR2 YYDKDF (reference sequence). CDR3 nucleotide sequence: TGTGCCACCAGCGGGGGGACGGAGGTAGCCTACGAGCAGTACTTC. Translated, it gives CATSGGTEVAYEQYF.

The CDR3 spells CASSPNGYGYTF. In nucleotides, the CDR3 is TGTGCCAGCAGCCCTAACGGGTATGGCTACACCTTC. The chain employs TRBV5-6 and TRBJ1-2; no reliable D call. Germline CDR1 reads SGHDT; CDR2 reads YYEEEE. The ends were cut back, 4 bases at V and 5 bases at J, with 9 bases in the middle. The CDR3 has 12 amino acids.

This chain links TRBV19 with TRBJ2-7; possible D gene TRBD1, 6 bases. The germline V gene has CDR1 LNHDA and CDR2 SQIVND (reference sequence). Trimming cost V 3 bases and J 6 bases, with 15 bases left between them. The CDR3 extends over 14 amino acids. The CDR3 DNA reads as TGTGCCAGTAGTATTGGGGCAGGGGACGGCGAGCAGTACTTC. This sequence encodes CASSIGAGDGEQYF.

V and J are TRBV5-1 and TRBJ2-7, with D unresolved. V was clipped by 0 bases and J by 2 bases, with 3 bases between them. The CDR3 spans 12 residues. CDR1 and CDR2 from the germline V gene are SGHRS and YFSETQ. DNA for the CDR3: TGCGCCAGCAGCTTGGACACCTACGAGCAGTACTTC. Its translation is CASSLDTYEQYF. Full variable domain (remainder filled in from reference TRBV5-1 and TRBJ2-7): KAGVTQTPRYLIKTRGQQVTLSCSPISGHRSVSWYQQTPGQGLQFLFEYFSETQRNKGNFPGRFSGRQFSNSRSEMNVSTLELGDSALYLCASSLDTYEQYFGPGTRLTVT.

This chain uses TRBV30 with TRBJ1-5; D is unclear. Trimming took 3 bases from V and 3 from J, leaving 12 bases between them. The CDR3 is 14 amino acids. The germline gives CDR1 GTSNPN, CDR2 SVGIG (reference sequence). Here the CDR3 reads CAWRAGVSNQPQHF. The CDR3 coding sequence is TGTGCCTGGAGGGCCGGGGTTTCCAATCAGCCCCAGCATTTT.

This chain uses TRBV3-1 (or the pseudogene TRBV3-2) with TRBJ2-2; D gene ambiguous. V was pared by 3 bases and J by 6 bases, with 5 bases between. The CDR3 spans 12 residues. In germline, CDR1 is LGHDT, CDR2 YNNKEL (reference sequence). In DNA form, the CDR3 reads TGTGCCAGCAGCCACCCCTCCGGGGAGCTGTTTTTT. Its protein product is CASSHPSGELFF.

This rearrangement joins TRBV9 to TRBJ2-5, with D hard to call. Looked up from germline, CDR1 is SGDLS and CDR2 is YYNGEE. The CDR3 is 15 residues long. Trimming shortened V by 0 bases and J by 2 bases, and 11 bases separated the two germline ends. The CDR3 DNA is TGTGCCAGCAGCGTAGCTGCGGCAGTACAAGAGACCCAGTACTTC. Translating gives CASSVAAAVQETQYF.

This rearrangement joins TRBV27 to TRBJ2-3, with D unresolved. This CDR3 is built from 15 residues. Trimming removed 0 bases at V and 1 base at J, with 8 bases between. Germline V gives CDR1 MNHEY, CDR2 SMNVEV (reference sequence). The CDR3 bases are TGTGCCAGCAGTTTATCTGGCCTCCGCACAGATACGCAGTATTTT. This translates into CASSLSGLRTDTQYF.

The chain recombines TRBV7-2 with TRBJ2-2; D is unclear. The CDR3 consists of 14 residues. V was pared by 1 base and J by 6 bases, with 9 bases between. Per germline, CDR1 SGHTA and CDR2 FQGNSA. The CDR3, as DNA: TGTGCCAGCAGCTTAGAAATTTTAGCCGGGGAGCTGTTTTTT. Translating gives CASSLEILAGELFF.